This T cell receptor beta chain was recovered during a study of cytomegalovirus exposure and HLA in healthy donors. In the study overall: Some 85 million unique TCRs, all from HLA-typed donors, were included in an early release of the data.

This clone was detected only a few times. Its antigen is not identified. Overall study results and limits: For most TCR sequences rarity was the rule, although some public TCRs occurred in many donors. CMV antigen specificity was confirmed in vitro for three CMV-associated chains. Trimming of TCR beta V- and J-genes showed a link, identified in a later analysis, to a missense DCLRE1C variant.

Germline V CDR1 and CDR2: SQVTM, ANQGSEA. CDR3 length: 12 amino acids. V gave up 6 bases and J gave up 8 bases, with 16 bases separating them. The PCR made use of 60 Vbeta and 13 Jbeta primers. Sequencing used immunoSEQ multiplex PCR; TCRdb keeps in-frame clones, though not all of them. The data hold about 150,000 clones, with 77% observed a single time. The sequence was collected from a young woman in good health and CMV-seropositive. The chain employs TRBV29-1 and TRBJ1-1; maybe TRBD1 (6 bases). Specimen: PBMCs. CDR3 amino acids: CSVALGGPEAFF. The CDR3 region has the DNA TGCAGCGTCGCCCTCGGGGGGCCAGAAGCTTTCTTT.